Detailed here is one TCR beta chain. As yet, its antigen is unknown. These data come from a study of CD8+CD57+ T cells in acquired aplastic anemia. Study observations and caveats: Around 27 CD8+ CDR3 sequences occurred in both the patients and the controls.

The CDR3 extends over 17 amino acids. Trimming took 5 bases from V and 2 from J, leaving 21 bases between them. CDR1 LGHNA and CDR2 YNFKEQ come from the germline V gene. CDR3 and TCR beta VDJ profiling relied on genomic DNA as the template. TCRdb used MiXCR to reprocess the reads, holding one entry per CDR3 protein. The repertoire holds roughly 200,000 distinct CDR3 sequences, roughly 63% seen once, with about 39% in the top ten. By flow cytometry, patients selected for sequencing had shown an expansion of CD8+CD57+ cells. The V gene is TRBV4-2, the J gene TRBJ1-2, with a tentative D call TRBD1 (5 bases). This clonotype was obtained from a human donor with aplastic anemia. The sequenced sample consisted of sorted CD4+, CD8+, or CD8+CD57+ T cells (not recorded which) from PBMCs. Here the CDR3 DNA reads TGTGCCAGCAGCGCCGGGACTAGCGGGGGGACCAACTATGGCTACACCTTC. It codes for CASSAGTSGGTNYGYTF.